This is a list of T cell receptor beta chains from one sample in a study of CD8 T cells in Susac syndrome. TCRdb ran MiXCR on the immunoSEQ multiplex PCR reads and lists one entry per CDR3 protein. In the table there are 70,000 to 85,000 distinct CDR3 sequences, around 96% of which are singletons. The sequencing input was CD8+ T cells from PBMCs. Source of these receptors: a human donor with Susac syndrome. The CDR3 runs from the conserved cysteine through the conserved F or W. A D gene is named only where the DNA matches it firmly. The listing skips clone size in some rows; elsewhere it reads once, few, many or a size class.

j_call: TRBJ2-3; clone_size: -; v_call: TRBV9; d_call: TRBD2; cdr3_aa: CASSGTSGGITDTQYF; cdr3_nt: TGTGCCAGCAGCGGGACTAGCGGGGGAATCACAGATACGCAGTATTTT
j_call: TRBJ1-5; clone_size: once; v_call: TRBV15; d_call: -; cdr3_aa: CATGGGLSNQPQHF; cdr3_nt: TGTGCCACCGGGGGAGGCTTGAGCAATCAGCCCCAGCATTTT
j_call: TRBJ2-7; clone_size: -; v_call: TRBV19; d_call: -; cdr3_aa: CASSPQGLTYEQYF; cdr3_nt: TGTGCCAGTAGTCCACAGGGTCTTACCTACGAGCAGTACTTC
j_call: TRBJ2-3; clone_size: -; v_call: TRBV7-9; d_call: -; cdr3_aa: CASSGPFPAASTDTQYF; cdr3_nt: TGTGCCAGCAGCGGCCCCTTTCCGGCTGCTAGCACAGATACGCAGTATTTT
j_call: TRBJ2-7; clone_size: -; v_call: TRBV6-5; d_call: TRBD1; cdr3_aa: CASSYSDRLYEQYF; cdr3_nt: TGTGCCAGCAGTTACTCGGACAGGCTCTACGAGCAGTACTTC
j_call: TRBJ1-2; clone_size: once; v_call: TRBV30; d_call: -; cdr3_aa: CAWSVRGGYGYTF; cdr3_nt: TGTGCCTGGAGTGTGAGGGGCGGGTATGGCTACACCTTC
j_call: TRBJ2-3; clone_size: -; v_call: TRBV20-1; d_call: TRBD2; cdr3_aa: CSAPTSGRDTQYF; cdr3_nt: TGCAGTGCTCCGACTAGCGGCAGGGATACGCAGTATTTT
j_call: TRBJ2-7; clone_size: -; v_call: TRBV20-1; d_call: TRBD2; cdr3_aa: CSAIAGTYEQYF; cdr3_nt: TGCAGTGCTATAGCGGGGACCTACGAGCAGTACTTC
j_call: TRBJ1-2; clone_size: -; v_call: TRBV13; d_call: -; cdr3_aa: CASSLDTNYGYTF; cdr3_nt: TGTGCCAGCAGCCTAGACACGAACTATGGCTACACCTTC
j_call: TRBJ2-6; clone_size: -; v_call: TRBV27; d_call: -; cdr3_aa: CASSLKGTPFSGANVLTF; cdr3_nt: TGTGCCAGCAGTTTAAAGGGAACTCCATTCTCTGGGGCCAACGTCCTGACTTTC
j_call: TRBJ2-7; clone_size: -; v_call: TRBV19; d_call: -; cdr3_aa: CASSEASSYEQYF; cdr3_nt: TGTGCCAGCTCGGAGGCCAGCTCCTACGAGCAGTACTTC
j_call: TRBJ2-1; clone_size: -; v_call: TRBV7-9; d_call: TRBD1; cdr3_aa: CASAGTGVIREQFF; cdr3_nt: TGTGCCAGCGCCGGGACAGGGGTCATACGCGAGCAGTTCTTC
j_call: TRBJ2-2; clone_size: -; v_call: TRBV2; d_call: TRBD2; cdr3_aa: CASSEGLAGGFTGELFF; cdr3_nt: TGTGCCAGCAGTGAGGGCCTAGCGGGAGGGTTCACCGGGGAGCTGTTTTTT
j_call: TRBJ2-5; clone_size: -; v_call: TRBV12-3/TRBV12-4; d_call: -; cdr3_aa: CASSLAGSVVETQYF; cdr3_nt: TGTGCCAGCTCGCTCGCCGGGTCGGTTGTGGAGACCCAGTACTTC
j_call: TRBJ1-1; clone_size: -; v_call: TRBV12-3/TRBV12-4; d_call: -; cdr3_aa: CASSRTLGDEAFF; cdr3_nt: TGTGCCAGCAGCCGAACTCTAGGGGATGAAGCTTTCTTT
j_call: TRBJ2-6; clone_size: -; v_call: TRBV9; d_call: -; cdr3_aa: CASTGLSSGANVLTF; cdr3_nt: TGTGCCAGCACTGGACTTAGCTCTGGGGCCAACGTCCTGACTTTC
j_call: TRBJ2-1; clone_size: -; v_call: TRBV20-1; d_call: TRBD2; cdr3_aa: CSAPDGAGGFYNEQFF; cdr3_nt: TGCAGTGCCCCGGATGGGGCGGGGGGATTTTACAATGAGCAGTTCTTC
j_call: TRBJ1-2; clone_size: -; v_call: TRBV11-2; d_call: -; cdr3_aa: CASSLTGQKAPNYGYTF; cdr3_nt: TGTGCCAGCAGCCTCACGGGACAAAAGGCCCCTAACTATGGCTACACCTTC
j_call: TRBJ2-5; clone_size: once; v_call: TRBV4-3; d_call: TRBD1; cdr3_aa: CASSQVTGPQETQYF; cdr3_nt: TGCGCCAGCAGCCAAGTGACAGGGCCCCAAGAGACCCAGTACTTC
j_call: TRBJ2-5; clone_size: -; v_call: TRBV29-1; d_call: -; cdr3_aa: CSVEPGEETQYF; cdr3_nt: TGCAGCGTTGAGCCAGGAGAAGAGACCCAGTACTTC
j_call: TRBJ1-1; clone_size: -; v_call: TRBV24-1; d_call: -; cdr3_aa: CATSSTVTPREAFF; cdr3_nt: TGTGCCACCAGTTCGACCGTAACCCCCAGGGAAGCTTTCTTT
j_call: TRBJ1-1; clone_size: -; v_call: TRBV9; d_call: -; cdr3_aa: CASSVGAAMNTEAFF; cdr3_nt: TGTGCCAGCAGCGTAGGGGCTGCCATGAACACTGAAGCTTTCTTT
j_call: TRBJ2-1; clone_size: -; v_call: TRBV4-1; d_call: -; cdr3_aa: CASSRLGLPNNEQFF; cdr3_nt: TGCGCCAGCAGCCGCCTGGGACTGCCTAACAATGAGCAGTTCTTC
j_call: TRBJ2-5; clone_size: once; v_call: TRBV20-1; d_call: -; cdr3_aa: CRTWVDSETQYF; cdr3_nt: TGCAGAACCTGGGTGGACTCGGAGACCCAGTACTTC
j_call: TRBJ1-1; clone_size: -; v_call: TRBV6-5; d_call: TRBD1; cdr3_aa: CASGSLTGRTEAFF; cdr3_nt: TGTGCCAGCGGCAGTCTGACAGGGAGGACTGAAGCTTTCTTT
j_call: TRBJ2-5; clone_size: once; v_call: TRBV13; d_call: -; cdr3_aa: CASEGEGETQYF; cdr3_nt: TGTGCCAGCGAGGGGGAAGGAGAGACCCAGTACTTC
j_call: TRBJ2-1; clone_size: -; v_call: TRBV20-1; d_call: TRBD2; cdr3_aa: CSAPLRTSGRWNEQFF; cdr3_nt: TGCAGTGCTCCTTTACGGACTAGCGGGAGATGGAATGAGCAGTTCTTC
j_call: TRBJ2-5; clone_size: -; v_call: TRBV2; d_call: TRBD2; cdr3_aa: CASRIPTSGVQKETQYF; cdr3_nt: TGTGCCAGCAGGATCCCAACTAGCGGAGTCCAAAAAGAGACCCAGTACTTC
j_call: TRBJ1-5; clone_size: -; v_call: TRBV18; d_call: -; cdr3_aa: CASSPEGQGRQPQHF; cdr3_nt: TGTGCCAGCTCACCAGAAGGGCAGGGCAGGCAGCCCCAGCATTTT
j_call: TRBJ2-1; clone_size: -; v_call: TRBV2; d_call: -; cdr3_aa: CASRNNEQFF; cdr3_nt: TGTGCCAGCAGGAACAATGAGCAGTTCTTC
j_call: TRBJ1-1; clone_size: -; v_call: TRBV7-8; d_call: -; cdr3_aa: CASSLGLGGIGTEAFF; cdr3_nt: TGTGCCAGCAGCTTAGGACTAGGGGGAATTGGCACTGAAGCTTTCTTT